This T cell receptor (beta chain) comes out of a study of PD-L1 blockade in urothelial cancer. At the level of the study: About 90% of the 29 patients comprised males who had bladder-origin urothelial cancer. As for prior chemotherapy regimens, patients had received 0 to 3. Analysis of blood occurred 3 weeks (second dose) and 6 weeks after treatment start. Study-wide findings and caveats: Improved survival was predicted by pretreatment blood TCR clonality below the median.

Indicated time point: peripheral blood 6 weeks after treatment start. TCRdb's copy holds only in-frame clones and misses some; the assay was immunoSEQ multiplex PCR. The table includes under 25,000 clones, around 91% detected once. Trimming cost V 7 bases and J 4 bases; bases outside gene matches: 8. CDR3 length: 15 amino acids. Germline-derived CDR1 and CDR2 are SGDLS and YYNGEE. In the case of this clone: The antigen is undetermined.

The TCR sequence derives from a woman aged 60-75 years with urothelial cancer. The V and J genes are TRBV9 and TRBJ1-3, with TRBD1 matching 10 bases. The starting material was PBMCs, obtained around atezolizumab (anti-PD-L1) treatment. For the CDR3, the DNA is TGTGCCAGCGAGCCAGGGACAGGGGCAGGAAACACCATATATTTT. This gives the protein CASEPGTGAGNTIYF.